Listed here is a single T cell receptor beta chain. What it binds is not known. This sample was taken from a study of beta chain features in type 1 diabetes. Findings of the study overall: VDJ junctions sequenced from type 1 diabetes patients showed fewer insertions and more deletions.

The entirety of the isolated RNA underwent reverse transcription, so expressed TCRB transcripts were sequenced. Average reads for naive, central memory and regulatory T cell samples were some 3.9 million. The table came from immunoSEQ multiplex PCR; TCRdb's copy has only in-frame clones and leaves some out. Seen here are around 250,000 clones, approximately 14% observed once, and the top ten hold around 0.03%. The clonotype was recovered from a woman in her thirties or forties in good health. The sequenced material came from naive CD4+ T cells from blood.

CDR3 region: CASSLADSRETQYF. In nucleotides, the CDR3 is TGTGCCAGCAGCTTGGCCGACTCGCGGGAGACCCAGTACTTC. The rearrangement uses TRBV5-4 and TRBJ2-5; D is unclear. Trimming removed 0 bases at V and 5 bases at J, with 11 bases between. This CDR3 has 14 amino acids. Germline V gene data show CDR1 as SGHNT and CDR2 as YYREEE (reference sequence).